This is a list of T cell receptor beta chains from one sample in a study of T-cell reconstitution after alpha-beta-depleted transplantation in children. One entry per CDR3 protein results from TCRdb running MiXCR on the PCR reads. The data show some 300,000 distinct CDR3 sequences, roughly 7.8% seen once. The source material was peripheral blood, sampled 360 days after TCRalphabeta/CD19-depleted stem cell transplant. The origin of the receptors is a female patient between 2 and 10 years old who had a stem cell transplant for Fanconi anemia, so the T cells may come from the graft donor. Both conserved end residues are part of each CDR3. Each record gives: J gene, clone size, V gene, D gene, CDR3 protein, CDR3 DNA. A D gene is named only where the DNA matches it firmly. Clone size is not always given. Where it is, it says once, few, many or a class for expanded clones.

TRBJ2-5 | many | TRBV7-8 | NA | CASRTVGETQYF | TGTGCCAGCAGGACGGTGGGAGAGACCCAGTACTTC
TRBJ2-1 | many | TRBV12-3/TRBV12-4 | TRBD2 | CASRFLQGGGTNEQFF | TGTGCCAGCAGGTTTCTTCAGGGCGGGGGTACCAATGAGCAGTTCTTC
TRBJ2-7 | many | TRBV7-2 | NA | CASSSVSGGSSYEQYF | TGTGCCAGCAGCTCTGTTTCCGGCGGCTCTTCCTACGAGCAGTACTTC
TRBJ1-2 | NA | TRBV6-5 | TRBD1 | CASSYHDRVGYGYTF | TGTGCCAGCAGTTATCACGACAGGGTCGGTTATGGCTACACCTTC
TRBJ1-5 | NA | TRBV20-1 | NA | CSARVAVGNQPQHF | TGCAGTGCTAGGGTGGCAGTAGGCAATCAGCCCCAGCATTTT
TRBJ2-1 | many | TRBV9 | TRBD1 | CASSPSDRVNEQFF | TGTGCCAGCAGCCCAAGCGACAGGGTCAATGAGCAGTTCTTC
TRBJ2-5 | many | TRBV10-3 | TRBD2 | CAISRGLAERETQYF | TGTGCCATCAGTCGGGGACTAGCAGAGAGAGAGACCCAGTACTTC
TRBJ2-2 | NA | TRBV6-2/TRBV6-3 | TRBD2 | CASSYWRGRGTGELFF | TGTGCCAGCAGTTACTGGCGGGGGAGAGGCACCGGGGAGCTGTTTTTT
TRBJ2-5 | many | TRBV3-1 | NA | CASSQESAYRETQYF | TGTGCCAGCAGCCAAGAATCCGCCTATAGGGAGACCCAGTACTTC
TRBJ2-2 | few | TRBV7-9 | NA | CASSLTQGVPGELFF | TGTGCCAGCAGCCTAACGCAAGGGGTCCCCGGGGAGCTGTTTTTT
TRBJ2-1 | few | TRBV6-5 | TRBD2 | CASSSGGEGNNEQFF | TGTGCCAGCAGTTCCGGTGGGGAGGGGAACAATGAGCAGTTCTTC
TRBJ1-4 | NA | TRBV29-1 | NA | CSVQPQVAEKLFF | TGCAGCGTCCAGCCTCAGGTGGCCGAAAAACTGTTTTTT
TRBJ2-1 | NA | TRBV11-2 | NA | CASRTGLVPHEQFF | TGTGCCAGCAGGACCGGGCTAGTTCCCCATGAGCAGTTCTTC
TRBJ2-1 | many | TRBV11-2 | NA | CASSLWAGKYNEQFF | TGTGCCAGCAGCTTATGGGCAGGGAAGTACAATGAGCAGTTCTTC
TRBJ2-7 | many | TRBV10-1 | NA | CASSDPGDYEQYF | TGCGCCAGCAGTGATCCGGGGGACTACGAGCAGTACTTC
TRBJ2-1 | few | TRBV11-3 | TRBD2 | CASSLSPGGASNEQFF | TGTGCCAGCAGCTTATCCCCCGGGGGGGCCTCAAATGAGCAGTTCTTC
TRBJ2-5 | many | TRBV20-1 | TRBD2 | CSARDGSVAGAVETQYF | TGCAGTGCTAGAGATGGGTCGGTAGCGGGGGCCGTAGAGACCCAGTACTTC
TRBJ2-1 | many | TRBV7-8 | NA | CASSLRQGGYNEQFF | TGTGCCAGCAGCTTACGTCAGGGAGGCTACAATGAGCAGTTCTTC
TRBJ2-1 | few | TRBV6-6 | NA | CASSYPGSTWF | TGTGCCAGCAGTTACCCGGGGTCGACCTGGTTC
TRBJ1-1 | NA | TRBV6-5 | NA | CASSYPAGQENTEAFF | TGTGCCAGCAGTTACCCGGCAGGGCAGGAGAACACTGAAGCTTTCTTT
TRBJ2-5 | NA | TRBV11-2 | NA | CASSLGLEIQETQYF | TGTGCCAGCAGCTTAGGGCTCGAGATCCAAGAGACCCAGTACTTC
TRBJ2-2 | many | TRBV29-1 | NA | CSVGGLGTGELFF | TGCAGCGTTGGCGGGCTGGGGACCGGGGAGCTGTTTTTT
TRBJ2-2 | many | TRBV29-1 | NA | CSVEPGHNTGELFF | TGCAGCGTTGAACCTGGGCATAACACCGGGGAGCTGTTTTTT
TRBJ2-1 | many | TRBV6-2/TRBV6-3 | NA | CASSYGTNYNEQFF | TGTGCCAGCAGTTACGGGACAAACTACAATGAGCAGTTCTTC
TRBJ2-7 | few | TRBV5-1 | NA | CASSLISQVWPYEQYF | TGCGCCAGCAGCTTAATTTCCCAGGTTTGGCCCTACGAGCAGTACTTC
TRBJ1-2 | many | TRBV4-3 | NA | CASSQDRLGRGSYTF | TGCGCCAGCAGCCAAGATCGCCTCGGACGGGGAAGCTACACCTTC
TRBJ2-3 | NA | TRBV6-1 | NA | CASSRIDTDTQYF | TGTGCCAGCAGCCGTATTGACACAGATACGCAGTATTTT
TRBJ2-7 | many | TRBV4-1 | TRBD2 | CASSQDSSGFSYEQYF | TGCGCCAGCAGCCAAGATAGTAGCGGGTTCTCCTACGAGCAGTACTTC
TRBJ2-7 | NA | TRBV20-1 | TRBD2 | CSARDPGGAYEQYF | TGCAGTGCTAGAGATCCGGGGGGGGCCTACGAGCAGTACTTC
TRBJ2-7 | many | TRBV20-1 | TRBD2 | CSATSGDYEQYF | TGCAGTGCTACTAGCGGGGATTACGAGCAGTACTTC
TRBJ2-7 | few | TRBV2 | NA | CASSEGWSGMRGQYF | TGTGCCAGCAGTGAAGGTTGGAGTGGGATGCGTGGGCAGTACTTC
TRBJ1-1 | many | TRBV27 | NA | CATRAVPNTEAFF | TGTGCCACCAGGGCCGTCCCGAACACTGAAGCTTTCTTT
TRBJ2-7 | many | TRBV25-1 | TRBD2 | CASSEPKSSGSPYEQYF | TGTGCCAGCAGTGAGCCGAAATCTAGCGGGAGTCCCTACGAGCAGTACTTC
TRBJ2-5 | many | TRBV27 | TRBD1 | CASSSHPDRVEPETQYF | TGTGCCAGCAGTTCACACCCCGACAGGGTTGAGCCGGAGACCCAGTACTTC
TRBJ2-1 | NA | TRBV12-3/TRBV12-4 | TRBD2 | CASSLAGRGVLYNEQFF | TGTGCCAGCAGTTTAGCCGGACGGGGGGTCCTCTACAATGAGCAGTTCTTC
TRBJ1-3 | NA | TRBV6-5 | NA | CASSYISGGDTIYF | TGTGCCAGCAGTTACATCTCCGGAGGGGACACCATATATTTT
TRBJ1-1 | many | TRBV28 | NA | CASSLIGQVSAEAFF | TGTGCCAGCAGTTTAATTGGTCAGGTCAGCGCTGAAGCTTTCTTT
TRBJ2-3 | few | TRBV5-1 | TRBD2 | CASSLAGGPGNF | TGCGCCAGCAGCTTAGCGGGAGGGCCGGGTAATTTT
TRBJ2-3 | many | TRBV3-1 | NA | CASSLGAGSTDTQYF | TGTGCCAGCAGCCTGGGGGCAGGAAGCACAGATACGCAGTATTTT
TRBJ2-7 | many | TRBV27 | TRBD1 | CASSRGGPSSAEQYF | TGTGCCAGCAGCAGAGGGGGCCCCTCGTCCGCCGAGCAGTACTTC
TRBJ2-2 | many | TRBV5-1 | NA | CASSEGAGELFF | TGCGCCAGCAGCGAGGGAGCCGGGGAGCTGTTTTTT
TRBJ2-3 | few | TRBV20-1 | TRBD2 | CSAINSGGGTDTQYF | TGCAGTGCTATCAATAGCGGGGGAGGCACAGATACGCAGTATTTT
TRBJ2-5 | NA | TRBV6-5 | TRBD1 | CASSYIGQGGKTQYF | TGTGCCAGCAGTTACATCGGACAGGGGGGGAAGACCCAGTACTTC
TRBJ1-4 | NA | TRBV9 | TRBD1 | CASSADRGINEKLFF | TGTGCCAGCAGCGCGGACAGGGGGATCAATGAAAAACTGTTTTTT
TRBJ2-7 | many | TRBV20-1 | TRBD2 | CSARGGLAGAYEQYF | TGCAGTGCTAGGGGAGGACTAGCTGGGGCCTACGAGCAGTACTTC
TRBJ1-3 | many | TRBV5-1 | TRBD1 | CASSFGQDGNTIYF | TGCGCCAGCAGCTTCGGACAGGATGGAAACACCATATATTTT
TRBJ2-1 | few | TRBV5-1 | NA | CASSLLLRTVAYNEQFF | TGCGCCAGCAGCCTACTACTAAGGACGGTCGCCTACAATGAGCAGTTCTTC
TRBJ2-2 | many | TRBV6-2/TRBV6-3 | TRBD2 | CASSYPLAGGNPNTGELFF | TGTGCCAGCAGTTACCCCCTAGCGGGAGGAAACCCGAACACCGGGGAGCTGTTTTTT